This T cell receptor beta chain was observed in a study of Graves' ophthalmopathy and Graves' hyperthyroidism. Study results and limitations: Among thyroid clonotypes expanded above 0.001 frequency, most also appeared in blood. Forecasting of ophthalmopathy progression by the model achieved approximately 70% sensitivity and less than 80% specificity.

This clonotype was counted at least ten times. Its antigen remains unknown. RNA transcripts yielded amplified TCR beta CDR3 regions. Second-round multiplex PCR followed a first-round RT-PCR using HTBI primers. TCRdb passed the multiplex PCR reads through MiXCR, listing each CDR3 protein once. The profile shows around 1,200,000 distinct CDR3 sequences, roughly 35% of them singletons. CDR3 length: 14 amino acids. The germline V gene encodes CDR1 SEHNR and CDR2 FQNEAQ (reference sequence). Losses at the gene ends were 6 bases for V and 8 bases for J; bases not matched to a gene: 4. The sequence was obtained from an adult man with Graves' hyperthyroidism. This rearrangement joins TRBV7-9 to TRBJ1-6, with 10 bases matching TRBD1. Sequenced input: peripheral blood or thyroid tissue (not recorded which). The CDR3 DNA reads TGTGCCAGCAGGGGACAGGGGCCAGATTCACCCCTCCACTTT. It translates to CASRGQGPDSPLHF.